The 14 T cell receptor beta chains below all came from one sample that was sequenced in a study of cytomegalovirus exposure and HLA in healthy donors. Amplification used 60 Vbeta primers and 13 Jbeta primers. Only in-frame clones appear in the TCRdb table, and some are missing; sequencing was by immunoSEQ multiplex PCR. The data contain about 94,000 clones, 78% of them singletons. Sequencing was performed on PBMCs. The receptors stem from a woman between 55 and 75 years old in good health and CMV-seronegative.

The chain has TRBV5-6 and TRBJ1-1; the D gene is possibly TRBD1 (6 bases). CDR1 SGHDT and CDR2 YYEEEE come from the germline V gene. The CDR3 has 14 amino acids. V lost 2 bases, J lost 4 bases, and 12 bases lay in between. CDR3 sequence: CASSFVTGLTEAFF. The CDR3 nucleotides read TGTGCCAGCAGCTTCGTGACAGGACTCACTGAAGCTTTCTTT.

This clone was seen a handful of times. The rearrangement uses TRBV10-3 and TRBJ2-5; the match to TRBD2 covers 15 bases. This CDR3 is 15 amino acids long. Trimming at V came to 2 bases and at J to 5 bases, leaving 0 bases not matched to a gene. The germline gives CDR1 ENHRY, CDR2 SYGVKD. The CDR3 sequence is CAISEGLAGGETQYF. The CDR3 region has the DNA TGTGCCATCAGTGAGGGACTAGCGGGAGGGGAGACCCAGTACTTC.

V is TRBV5-4 and J is TRBJ2-7; 7 bases align to TRBD1. CDR3 length equals 13 residues. CDR1 and CDR2 from the germline V gene are SGHNT and YYREEE (reference sequence). V was clipped by 5 bases and J by 3 bases; unmatched bases: 5. CDR3 nucleotide sequence: TGTGCCAGCAGTTTCGGGACAGACTACGAGCAGTACTTC. It codes for CASSFGTDYEQYF. The entire variable domain, with the rest obtained from reference TRBV5-4 and TRBJ2-7, is as follows: ETGVTQSPTHLIKTRGQQVTLRCSSQSGHNTVSWYQQALGQGPQFIFQYYREEENGRGNFPPRFSGLQFPNYSSELNVNALELDDSALYLCASSFGTDYEQYFGPGTRLTVT.

The chain links TRBV6-5 to TRBJ1-3; 8 bases line up with TRBD1. Trimming removed 3 bases from V and 0 bases from J; junction bases left unmatched: 1. The CDR3 is 15 amino acids. CDR1 is MNHEY and CDR2 is SVGAGI in the germline V gene. In nucleotides, the CDR3 is TGTGCCAGCAGTTATGGGACAGGCTCTGGAAACACCATATATTTT. Its translation is CASSYGTGSGNTIYF.

This chain uses TRBV11-2 with TRBJ1-5; D remains unclear. Trimming pared 2 bases from V and 4 bases from J, leaving 6 bases between. Germline CDR1 SGHAT, CDR2 FQNNGV. CDR3 length: 13 residues. CDR3 in amino acids: CASSLYRNQPQHF. The CDR3 DNA is TGTGCCAGCAGCTTATACAGAAATCAGCCCCAGCATTTT.

This chain links TRBV18 with TRBJ1-2; D remains ambiguous. The CDR3 is made up of 15 amino acids. V lost 6 bases and J lost 0, with 14 bases in between. The germline V gene has CDR1 KGHSH and CDR2 LQKENI. CDR3 in amino acids: CASSPNSISNYGYTF. The CDR3 DNA follows: TGTGCCAGCTCGCCCAACTCAATTTCTAACTATGGCTACACCTTC. The variable domain in full, completed from reference TRBV18 and TRBJ1-2, reads NAGVMQNPRHLVRRRGQEARLRCSPMKGHSHVYWYRQLPEEGLKFMVYLQKENIIDESGMPKERFSAEFPKEGPSILRIQQVVRGDSAAYFCASSPNSISNYGYTFGSGTRLTVV.

The rearrangement joins TRBV9 to TRBJ1-1, with D unclear. The CDR3 length is 15 residues. Germline V gene data show CDR1 as SGDLS and CDR2 as YYNGEE. Trimming removed 4 bases at V and 4 bases at J, with 17 bases between. The DNA for the CDR3 is TGTGCCAGCAGCCCCAGCGGGTACAGTTTCACTGAAGCTTTCTTT. Its protein product is CASSPSGYSFTEAFF.

This clone occurred once. The chain has TRBV11-2 and TRBJ2-3, with TRBD2 identical over 7 bases. Germline V gene data show CDR1 as SGHAT and CDR2 as FQNNGV. The V gene end was trimmed by 6 bases and the J gene end by 0 bases; junction bases not matched to a gene: 6. CDR3 length: 15 amino acids. Written as DNA, the CDR3 is TGTGCCAGCAGTAACCTAGCGGAGAGCACAGATACGCAGTATTTT. As protein: CASSNLAESTDTQYF. Filled out from reference TRBV11-2 and TRBJ2-3, the complete variable domain reads EAGVAQSPRYKIIEKRQSVAFWCNPISGHATLYWYQQILGQGPKLLIQFQNNGVVDDSQLPKDRFSAERLKGVDSTLKIQPAKLEDSAVYLCASSNLAESTDTQYFGPGTRLTVL.

The chain carries TRBV19 and TRBJ1-5; 7 bases map to TRBD1. This CDR3 is 17 amino acids long. The ends lost 6 bases at V and 1 base at J; junction bases unmatched: 12. Germline CDR1 and CDR2: LNHDA and SQIVND (reference sequence). The CDR3 loop is CASSIRQGGGSNQPQHF. CDR3 nucleotides: TGTGCCAGTAGCATTAGACAGGGAGGAGGCAGCAATCAGCCCCAGCATTTT.

The gene calls are TRBV6-5 and TRBJ1-2; 8 bases match TRBD1. Germline values: CDR1 MNHEY, CDR2 SVGAGI. The CDR3 has 14 amino acids. After removal of 1 base from V and 8 bases from J, the junction contained 6 bases not matched to a gene. CDR3 nucleotide sequence: TGTGCCAGCAGTTACTTGGACAGGGTGGCCGGCTACACCTTC. Encoded protein: CASSYLDRVAGYTF.

This clone has just a few counts. The V gene is TRBV28, the J gene TRBJ2-5; maybe TRBD1 (5 bases). Trimming shortened V by 6 bases and J by 1 base, and 12 bases separated the two germline ends. The V gene's germline CDR1 is MDHEN and CDR2 SYDVKM. This CDR3 has 14 amino acids. DNA for the CDR3: TGTGCCAGCAGCCTCGGACACCGCCAAGAGACCCAGTACTTC. It codes for CASSLGHRQETQYF.

V and J are TRBV10-2 and TRBJ2-5, with D perhaps matching TRBD2 (6 bases). Germline CDR1 is WSHSY and CDR2 is SAAADI. This CDR3 region has 15 residues. Trimming took 10 bases from V and 1 from J, leaving 19 bases between them. In DNA form, the CDR3 reads TGCGCCACCACCCGGGGCGGGGTGCTCCAAGAGACCCAGTACTTC. Protein sequence: CATTRGGVLQETQYF.

This rearrangement joins TRBV7-2 to TRBJ1-1, with TRBD1 as a possible D gene (6 bases). CDR3 length: 14 amino acids. Germline V gene lookup returns CDR1 SGHTA and CDR2 FQGNSA. Trimming stripped 6 bases from V and 1 base from J, with 12 bases between. CDR3 sequence (DNA): TGTGCCAGCAGTTTGGACAGCTCGAACACTGAAGCTTTCTTT. It specifies CASSLDSSNTEAFF.

J is TRBJ2-2 and V is TRBV19, with 9 bases matching TRBD2. The length of the CDR3 is 17 residues. Unmatched junction bases numbered 5, after V lost 3 bases and J lost 0 bases. Germline V gene lookup returns CDR1 LNHDA and CDR2 SQIVND (reference sequence). The CDR3 reads CASSIGSGGANTGELFF. Here the CDR3 DNA reads TGTGCCAGTAGTATCGGTAGCGGGGGAGCGAACACCGGGGAGCTGTTTTTT.